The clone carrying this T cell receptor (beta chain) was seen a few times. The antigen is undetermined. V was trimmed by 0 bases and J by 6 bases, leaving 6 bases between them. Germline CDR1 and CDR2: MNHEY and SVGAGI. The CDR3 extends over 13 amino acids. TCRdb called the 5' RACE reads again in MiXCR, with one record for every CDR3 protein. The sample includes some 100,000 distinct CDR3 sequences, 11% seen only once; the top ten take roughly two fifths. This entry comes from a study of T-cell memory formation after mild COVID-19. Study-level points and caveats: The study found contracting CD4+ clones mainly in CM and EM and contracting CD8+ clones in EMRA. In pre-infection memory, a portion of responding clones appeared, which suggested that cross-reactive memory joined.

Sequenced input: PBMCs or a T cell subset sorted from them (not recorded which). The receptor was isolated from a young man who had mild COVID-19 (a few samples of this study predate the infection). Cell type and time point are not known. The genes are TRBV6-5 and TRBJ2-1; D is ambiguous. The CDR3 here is CASSYSPGNEQFF. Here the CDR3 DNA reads TGTGCCAGCAGTTACTCTCCCGGCAATGAGCAGTTCTTC.